This record covers a single T cell receptor beta chain. Its specificity is not known. Sequencing relied on immunoSEQ assay v3.0, run at survey level. Only in-frame clones appear in the TCRdb table, and some are missing; sequencing was by immunoSEQ multiplex PCR. The table records 30,000 to 40,000 clones, roughly 80% of them present only once. V shed 5 bases, J shed 2 bases, and the junction held 5 bases outside the gene matches. Germline lookup yields CDR1 SGHVS and CDR2 FQNEAQ. The CDR3 has 15 amino acids. DNA was extracted from approximately 0.95-9.8 million thawed cryopreserved PBMC. This entry is derived from a study of long-term antiretroviral therapy in people with HIV. Study outcomes and limitations: Patients on ART gained diversity, which nonetheless stayed below transplant donor controls. HIV repertoires spanned narrower CDR3 length ranges than controls.

The starting material was unsorted PBMCs, obtained 2 years after starting antiretroviral therapy. The chain employs TRBV7-8 and TRBJ1-5; 8 bases agree with TRBD1. This TCR derives from a woman in her forties or fifties with HIV. This chain's CDR3 is CASSLDRGGNQPQHF. The DNA for the CDR3 is TGTGCCAGCAGCCTCGACAGGGGAGGCAATCAGCCCCAGCATTTT. Together with reference TRBV7-8 and TRBJ1-5, the CDR3 gives the full variable domain: GAGVSQSPRYKVAKRGQDVALRCDPISGHVSLFWYQQALGQGPEFLTYFQNEAQLDKSGLPSDRFFAERPEGSVSTLKIQRTQQEDSAVYLCASSLDRGGNQPQHFGDGTRLSIL.